This T cell receptor beta chain was observed in a study of T-cell memory formation after mild COVID-19. Background on the study: In these data, TCR clusters were largely donor specific.

In its sample, this clonotype was seen a few times. The target antigen is unknown. Each CDR3 protein gets one entry after TCRdb re-called the 5' RACE reads with MiXCR. This sample has roughly 400,000 distinct CDR3 sequences, with about a sixth found just once. V dropped 4 bases and J dropped 4 bases, with 14 bases sitting between them. Germline V lookup: CDR1 LGHDT, CDR2 YNNKEL (reference sequence). The CDR3 spans 15 residues. Study conclusions and caveats: Mostly located in CM and EM were contracting CD4+ clones, with contracting CD8+ clones located in EMRA. The authors did not confirm SARS-CoV-2 specificity of second-wave clones peaking day 37.

This TCR derives from a man aged 18 to 35 who had mild COVID-19 (a few samples of this study predate the infection). Cell type and time point are not known. The chain is built from TRBV3-1 and TRBJ1-3; D is undetermined. Material for sequencing was PBMCs or a T cell subset sorted from them (not recorded which). CDR3 residues: CASSPQVDPGNTIYF. CDR3 coding DNA: TGTGCCAGCAGCCCGCAGGTCGATCCCGGAAACACCATATATTTT.